Sequencing of this T cell receptor (beta chain) was carried out in a study of blood T cell repertoires in COVID-19. Overall study: Sites in the United States, Italy and Spain provided acute and convalescent COVID-19 samples. PBMCs, B-cell-depleted T cells, or T cells provided the cDNA or gDNA that made up the material.

This CDR3 comprises 14 residues. Germline lookup yields CDR1 MNHEY and CDR2 SVGAGI. Trimming cost V 6 bases and J 6 bases; bases outside gene matches: 8. Original methodology: By means of reference gene primer amplification, nucleated cell counts were estimated. TCRdb's table, derived via immunoSEQ multiplex PCR, lists solely in-frame clones and lacks some. V, J and clone size were drawn from that table, and D and trimming were deduced from the DNA. This sample carries 80,000 or so clones, around nine tenths of them seen once, and the ten largest clones take roughly 1.9%. The chain combines TRBV6-5 with TRBJ2-3; the match to TRBD1 covers 8 bases. The sample was peripheral blood. The TCR originated in a woman between 55 and 75 years old with acute or convalescent COVID-19. As DNA, the CDR3 is TGTGCCAGCAGCCTCCTCCGACAGGGGGATACGCAGTATTTT. It yields the protein CASSLLRQGDTQYF.